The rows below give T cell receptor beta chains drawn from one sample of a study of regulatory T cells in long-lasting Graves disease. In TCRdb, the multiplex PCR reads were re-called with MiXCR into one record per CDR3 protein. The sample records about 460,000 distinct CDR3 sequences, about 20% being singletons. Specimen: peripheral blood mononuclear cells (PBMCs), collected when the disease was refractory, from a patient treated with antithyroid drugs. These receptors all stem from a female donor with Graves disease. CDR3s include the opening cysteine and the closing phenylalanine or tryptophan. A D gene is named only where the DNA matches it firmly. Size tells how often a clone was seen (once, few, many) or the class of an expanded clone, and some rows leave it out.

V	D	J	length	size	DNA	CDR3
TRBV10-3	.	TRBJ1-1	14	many	TGTGCCATCAGTGAGGGGCAGTCGAACACTGAAGCTTTCTTT	CAISEGQSNTEAFF
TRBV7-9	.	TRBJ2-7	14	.	TGTGCCAGCAGCTTAGGGGCCTCCTTCCACGAGCAGTACTTC	CASSLGASFHEQYF
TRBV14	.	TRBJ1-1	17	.	TGTGCCAGCAGCCAAGGGTACGGGGGCGGTTTTGCCGCTGAAGCTTTCTTT	CASSQGYGGGFAAEAFF
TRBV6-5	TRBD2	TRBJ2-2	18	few	TGTGCCAGCAGTTACTCGCCGGGAGGGCTGGCGGGGACCGGGGAGCTGTTTTTT	CASSYSPGGLAGTGELFF
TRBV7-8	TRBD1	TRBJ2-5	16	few	TGTACCAGCAGACAGAGCCTGGACAGGGGGAGAGAGACCCAGTACTTC	CTSRQSLDRGRETQYF
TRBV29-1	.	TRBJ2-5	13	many	TGCAGCGTCACGGGACACCAAGGCTGGACCCAGTACTTC	CSVTGHQGWTQYF
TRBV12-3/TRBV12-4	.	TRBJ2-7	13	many	TGTGCCAGCAGTCGGGACAACTCCTACGAGCAGTACTTC	CASSRDNSYEQYF
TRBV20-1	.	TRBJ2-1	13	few	TGCAGTGCTCAATCCCCCTTGATCAATGAGCAGTTCTTC	CSAQSPLINEQFF
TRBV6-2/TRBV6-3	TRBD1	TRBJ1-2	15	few	TGTGCCAGCAGTTACTCCCCGGAGGGGGCCGAGGGCTACACCTTC	CASSYSPEGAEGYTF
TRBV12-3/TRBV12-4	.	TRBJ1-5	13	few	TGTGCCAGCAGACGTACACTAAATCAGCCCCAGCATTTT	CASRRTLNQPQHF
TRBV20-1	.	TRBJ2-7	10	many	TGCAGTGCTGACGACTACGAGCAGTACTTC	CSADDYEQYF
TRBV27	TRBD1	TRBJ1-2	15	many	TGTGCCAGCAGTGGCCCCGGGACAGGAAGATATGGCTACACCTTC	CASSGPGTGRYGYTF
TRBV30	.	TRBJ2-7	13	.	TGTGCCTGGACTGGGGGGAACTCCTACGAGCAGTACTTC	CAWTGGNSYEQYF
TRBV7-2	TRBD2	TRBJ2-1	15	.	TGTGCCAGCAGCTTAGGAGCGGGGATTGTCAATGAGCAGTTCTTC	CASSLGAGIVNEQFF
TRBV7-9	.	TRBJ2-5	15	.	TGTGCCAGCAGCTGGAGGTGGGACGAGGGGGGGACCCAGTACTTC	CASSWRWDEGGTQYF
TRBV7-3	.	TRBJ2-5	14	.	TGTGCCAGCAGCACAGGTCGGGTCAACGGGACCCAGTACTTC	CASSTGRVNGTQYF
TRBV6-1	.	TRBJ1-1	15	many	TGTGCCAGCCTATCACATTCCAGAGGGCGGCTGTTGGCTTTCTTT	CASLSHSRGRLLAFF
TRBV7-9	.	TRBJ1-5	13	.	TGTGCCAGCAGCCCCGAATACAATCAGCCCCAGCATTTT	CASSPEYNQPQHF
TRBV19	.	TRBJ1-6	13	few	TGTGCCAGTAGTATAGATCGGAATTCACCCCTCCACTTT	CASSIDRNSPLHF
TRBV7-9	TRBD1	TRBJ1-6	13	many	TGTGCCAGCAGCTCGACAGGGCTGTCACCCCTCCACTTT	CASSSTGLSPLHF
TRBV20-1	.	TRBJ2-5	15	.	TGCAGTGCTAGAGATCGGACCGACCCCTGGGAGACCCAGTACTTC	CSARDRTDPWETQYF
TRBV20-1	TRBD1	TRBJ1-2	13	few	TGCAGTGCGCCCGGGACAGGGGCCTATGGCTACACCTTC	CSAPGTGAYGYTF
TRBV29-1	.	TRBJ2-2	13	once	TGCAGCGTTGCTCGAGATTACACCCGGGAGCTGTTTTTT	CSVARDYTRELFF
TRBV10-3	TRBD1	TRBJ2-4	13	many	TGTGCCATCAGCGGGGACAGGGTAAACATTCAGTACTTC	CAISGDRVNIQYF
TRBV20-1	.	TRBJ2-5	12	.	TGCAGTGCTAGAGGCTTAGTAGAGACCCAGTACTTC	CSARGLVETQYF
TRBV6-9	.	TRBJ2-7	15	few	TGTGCCAGCAGTTACGTCCCCCGGGGGGCGGACGAGCAGTACTTC	CASSYVPRGADEQYF